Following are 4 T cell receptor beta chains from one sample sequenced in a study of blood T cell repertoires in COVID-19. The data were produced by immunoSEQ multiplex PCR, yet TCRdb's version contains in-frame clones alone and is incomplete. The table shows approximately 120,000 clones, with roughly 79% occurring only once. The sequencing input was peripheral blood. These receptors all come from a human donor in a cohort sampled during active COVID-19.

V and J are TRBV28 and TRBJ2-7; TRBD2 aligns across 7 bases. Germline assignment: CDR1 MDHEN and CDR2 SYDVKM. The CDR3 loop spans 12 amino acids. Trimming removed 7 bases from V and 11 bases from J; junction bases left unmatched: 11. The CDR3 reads CASTQKGAGEYF. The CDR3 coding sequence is TGTGCCAGCACCCAGAAAGGGGCGGGGGAGTACTTC.

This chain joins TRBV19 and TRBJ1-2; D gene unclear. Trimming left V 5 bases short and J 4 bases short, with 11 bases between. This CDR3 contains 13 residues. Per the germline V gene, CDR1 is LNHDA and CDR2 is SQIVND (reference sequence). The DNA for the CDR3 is TGTGCCAGTAGTCGGGGTATCGGCTATGGCTACACCTTC. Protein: CASSRGIGYGYTF.

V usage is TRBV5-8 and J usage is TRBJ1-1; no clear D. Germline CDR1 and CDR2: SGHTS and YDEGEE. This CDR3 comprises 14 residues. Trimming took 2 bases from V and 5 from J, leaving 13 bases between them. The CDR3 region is CASSFPGRETEAFF. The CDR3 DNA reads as TGTGCCAGCAGCTTTCCCGGGAGGGAAACTGAAGCTTTCTTT.

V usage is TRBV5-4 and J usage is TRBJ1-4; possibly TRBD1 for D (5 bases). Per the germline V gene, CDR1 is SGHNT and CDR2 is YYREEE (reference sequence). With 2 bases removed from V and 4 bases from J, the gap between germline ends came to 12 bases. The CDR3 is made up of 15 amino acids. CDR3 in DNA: TGTGCCAGCAGCTTCATGACAGTGGGTAATGAAAAACTGTTTTTT. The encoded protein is CASSFMTVGNEKLFF.